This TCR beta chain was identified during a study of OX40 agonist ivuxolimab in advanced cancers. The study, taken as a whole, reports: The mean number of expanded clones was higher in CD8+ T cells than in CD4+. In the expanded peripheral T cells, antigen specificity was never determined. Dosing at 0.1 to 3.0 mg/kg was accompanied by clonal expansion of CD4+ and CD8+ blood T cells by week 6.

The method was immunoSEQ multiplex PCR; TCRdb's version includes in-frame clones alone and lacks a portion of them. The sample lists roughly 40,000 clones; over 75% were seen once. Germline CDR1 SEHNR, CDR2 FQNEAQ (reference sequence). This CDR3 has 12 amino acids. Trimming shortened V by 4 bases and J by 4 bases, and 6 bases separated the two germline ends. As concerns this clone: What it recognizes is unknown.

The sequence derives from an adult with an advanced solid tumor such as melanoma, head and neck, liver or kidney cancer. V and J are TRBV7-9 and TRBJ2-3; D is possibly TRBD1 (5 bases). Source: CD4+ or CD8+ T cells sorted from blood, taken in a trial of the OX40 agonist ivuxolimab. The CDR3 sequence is CASSYRSDTQYF. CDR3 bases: TGTGCCAGCAGCTACAGGTCAGATACGCAGTATTTT. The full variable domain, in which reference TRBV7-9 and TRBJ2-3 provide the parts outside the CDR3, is DTGVSQNPRHKITKRGQNVTFRCDPISEHNRLYWYRQTLGQGPEFLTYFQNEAQLEKSRLLSDRFSAERPKGSFSTLEIQRTEQGDSAMYLCASSYRSDTQYFGPGTRLTVL.